This T cell receptor (beta chain) was profiled in a study of graft-versus-host responses after intestinal transplantation. Turning to this clone: A read error may account for a junction end that differs from germline. This same CDR3 is encoded by further DNA sequences in the sample.

The data were produced by immunoSEQ multiplex PCR, yet TCRdb's version contains in-frame clones alone and is incomplete. The sample shows tens of thousands of clones, approximately 95% of them seen only once. The TCR was taken from a human patient who received an intestinal transplant, so some T cells may come from the graft donor. The sample here was PBMCs, taken 156 days after intestinal transplant.

CDR3 in DNA: TGTGCCAGCAGCACCCTAGCGGGAGATGACCAAGTCAAAAACATCCAGTACTTC. As protein: CASSTLAGDDQVKNIQYF. The chain couples TRBV7-8 to TRBJ2-4; the match to TRBD2 covers 10 bases. Germline V lookup: CDR1 SGHVS, CDR2 FQNEAQ. The CDR3 contains 18 residues.